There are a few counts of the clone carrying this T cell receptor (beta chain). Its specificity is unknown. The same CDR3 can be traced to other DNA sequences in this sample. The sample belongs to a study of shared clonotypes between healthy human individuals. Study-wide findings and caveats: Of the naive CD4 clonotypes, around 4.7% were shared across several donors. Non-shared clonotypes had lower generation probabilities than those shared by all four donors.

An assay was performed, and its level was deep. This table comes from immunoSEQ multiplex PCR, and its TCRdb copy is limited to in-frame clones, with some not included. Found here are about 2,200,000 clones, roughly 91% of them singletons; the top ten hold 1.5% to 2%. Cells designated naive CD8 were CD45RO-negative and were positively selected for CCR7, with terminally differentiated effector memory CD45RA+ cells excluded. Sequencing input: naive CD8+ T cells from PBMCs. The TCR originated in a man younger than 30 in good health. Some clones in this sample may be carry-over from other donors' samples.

This chain's CDR3 is CASSPGNTEAFF. The CDR3 nucleotides read TGTGCCAGCTCCCCTGGAAACACTGAAGCTTTCTTT. J is TRBJ1-1 and V is TRBV6-6; no firm D call. Germline CDR1 reads MNHNY; CDR2 reads SVGAGI (reference sequence). Trimming cost V 8 bases and J 2 bases, with 9 bases left between them. CDR3 length equals 12 residues.